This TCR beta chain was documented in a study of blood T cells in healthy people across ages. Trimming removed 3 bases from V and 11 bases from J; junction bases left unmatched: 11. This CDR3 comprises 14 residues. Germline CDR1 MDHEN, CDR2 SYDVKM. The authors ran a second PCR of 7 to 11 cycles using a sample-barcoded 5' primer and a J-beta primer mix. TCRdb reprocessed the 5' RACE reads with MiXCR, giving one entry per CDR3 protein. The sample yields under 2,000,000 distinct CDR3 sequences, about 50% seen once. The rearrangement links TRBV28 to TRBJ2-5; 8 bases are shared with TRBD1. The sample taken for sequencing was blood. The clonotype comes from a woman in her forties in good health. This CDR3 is CASSFRGPRNEQYF. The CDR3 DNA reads TGTGCCAGCAGTTTCAGGGGGCCTCGGAATGAGCAGTACTTC.